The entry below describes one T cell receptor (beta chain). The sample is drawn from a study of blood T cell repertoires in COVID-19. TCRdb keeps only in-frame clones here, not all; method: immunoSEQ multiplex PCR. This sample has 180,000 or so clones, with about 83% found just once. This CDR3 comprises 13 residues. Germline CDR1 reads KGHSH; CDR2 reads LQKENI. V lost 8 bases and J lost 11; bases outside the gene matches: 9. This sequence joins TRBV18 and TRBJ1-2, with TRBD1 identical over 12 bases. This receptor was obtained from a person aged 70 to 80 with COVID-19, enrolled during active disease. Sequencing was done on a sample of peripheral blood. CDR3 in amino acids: CASGGTGGFIYTF. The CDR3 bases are TGTGCCAGCGGTGGGACAGGGGGCTTCATTTACACCTTC. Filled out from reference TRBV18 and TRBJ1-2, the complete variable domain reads NAGVMQNPRHLVRRRGQEARLRCSPMKGHSHVYWYRQLPEEGLKFMVYLQKENIIDESGMPKERFSAEFPKEGPSILRIQQVVRGDSAAYFCASGGTGGFIYTFGSGTRLTVV.